This T cell receptor beta chain was recorded in a study of cytomegalovirus exposure and HLA in healthy donors. Study-level results: Accounts indicate the classifier identified cytomegalovirus status with strong specificity and sensitivity. Listed as cytomegalovirus-associated were 150 to 200 TCR beta chains. A few of the chains that were CMV-associated were confirmed in vitro to be specific for CMV antigens.

Data came from immunoSEQ multiplex PCR; TCRdb stores just in-frame clones and leaves some out. The profile shows some 210,000 clones, 83% of them singletons. Losses at the gene ends were 5 bases for V and 2 bases for J; bases not matched to a gene: 12. Germline V gene data show CDR1 as PRHDT and CDR2 as FYEKMQ (reference sequence). The length of the CDR3 is 17 residues. On this clone itself: Its specificity is unknown.

The J gene is TRBJ2-5, the V gene TRBV13, with TRBD2 matching 9 bases. The sequenced sample consisted of PBMCs. The receptor's source is a young woman in good health and CMV-seronegative. CDR3 protein: CASSPRAGGGAQETQYF. CDR3 DNA sequence: TGTGCCAGCAGCCCCAGGGCGGGAGGGGGGGCACAAGAGACCCAGTACTTC.